This TCR beta chain is drawn from a study of cytomegalovirus exposure and HLA in healthy donors. Study-wide points: A later analysis associated 15,000 to 20,000 TCR beta sequences with HLA alleles at a 0.05 false discovery rate. Researchers catalogued 164 TCR beta chains as cytomegalovirus-associated.

The CDR3 has 17 amino acids. V was pared by 7 bases and J by 3 bases, with 16 bases of the junction left unmatched. Germline V CDR1 and CDR2: SGHDT, YYEEEE. Concerning this clone itself: What it binds is not known.

60 Vbeta and 13 Jbeta primers were used in PCR. In the authors' workflow: The count from a later analysis was 79 million or so unique TCR beta chains, some 10 million of them shared. Sequencing was performed with immunoSEQ multiplex PCR; in TCRdb, only in-frame clones are kept and a portion is missing. The DNA was the basis for D and trimming; V, J and clone size are from that table. The repertoire holds some 150,000 clones, with approximately 81% as singletons. Sequencing was carried out using PBMCs. The origin of this receptor is a woman aged 18-30 years in good health and CMV-seronegative. This chain uses TRBV5-6 with TRBJ2-5; 9 bases fit TRBD1. This CDR3 reads CASGSVRTGEREETQYF. CDR3 coding DNA: TGTGCCAGCGGTTCGGTGAGGACAGGGGAGAGGGAAGAGACCCAGTACTTC.